This paragraph covers one T cell receptor (beta chain) sequence. TCRdb's copy holds only in-frame clones and misses some; the assay was immunoSEQ multiplex PCR. The sample records 140,000 to 150,000 clones, about 86% being singletons. Specified time point: blood 4 weeks post-SBRT, at nephrectomy. Treatment described: 15 Gy SBRT to primary tumor, nephrectomy 4 weeks later. CDR1 and CDR2 (germline): SGHRS, YFSETQ. The CDR3 loop spans 15 amino acids. Trimming removed 2 bases from V and 7 bases from J, with 15 bases in between. This sample is drawn from a study of radiation and T cells in renal cell carcinoma.

Source: blood, taken from a patient whose treatment included radiotherapy and nephrectomy. V usage is TRBV5-1 and J usage is TRBJ2-2, with D perhaps matching TRBD2 (6 bases). The sequence was collected from a woman between 50 and 59 years old with renal cell carcinoma. The CDR3 region is CASSLLARRFGELFF. DNA of the CDR3: TGCGCCAGCAGCTTACTAGCCCGGCGTTTCGGGGAGCTGTTTTTT.